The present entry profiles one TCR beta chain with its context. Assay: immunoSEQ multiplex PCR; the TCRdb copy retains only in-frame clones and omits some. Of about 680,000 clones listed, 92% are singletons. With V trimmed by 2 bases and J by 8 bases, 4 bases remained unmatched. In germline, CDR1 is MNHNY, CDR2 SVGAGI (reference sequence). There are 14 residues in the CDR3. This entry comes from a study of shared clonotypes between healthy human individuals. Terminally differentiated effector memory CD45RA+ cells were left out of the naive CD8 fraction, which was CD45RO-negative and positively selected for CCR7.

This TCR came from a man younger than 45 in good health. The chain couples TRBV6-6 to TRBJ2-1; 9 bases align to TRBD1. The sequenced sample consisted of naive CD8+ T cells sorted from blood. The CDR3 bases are TGTGCCAGCAGTTACACAGGGGGCGGGGATGAGCAGTTCTTC. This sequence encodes CASSYTGGGDEQFF.